Below are 11 T cell receptor beta chains sequenced from a single sample in a study of cytomegalovirus exposure and HLA in healthy donors. The study ran its PCR with 60 Vbeta and 13 Jbeta primers. Measured with immunoSEQ multiplex PCR; TCRdb has only the in-frame clones, and not every one. The sample includes roughly 200,000 clones, approximately 85% seen only once; the top ten take around 1.4%. Sequenced sample: PBMCs. These receptors came from a girl aged 10 to 17 in good health and CMV-seropositive.

The chain combines TRBV2 with TRBJ1-4; D is unclear. The germline gives CDR1 SNHLY, CDR2 FYNNEI. Trimming removed 6 bases at V and 6 bases at J, with 14 bases between. The CDR3 is made up of 14 amino acids. CDR3 nucleotides: TGTGCCAGCAGGGAGAGGGAATTCCATGAAAAACTGTTTTTT. Translating it yields CASREREFHEKLFF.

The V call is TRBV30, the J call TRBJ2-5, with 7 bases identical to TRBD2. J lost 2 bases, V lost 1 base, and 7 bases had no gene match. CDR3 size: 15 residues. Germline V gives CDR1 GTSNPN, CDR2 SVGIG (reference sequence). The CDR3 here is CAWSGSGTTQETQYF. CDR3 DNA: TGTGCCTGGAGTGGAAGCGGGACTACACAAGAGACCCAGTACTTC.

This chain links TRBV4-3 with TRBJ2-7; a weak D match, TRBD2 (7 bases). The V gene lost 0 bases and the J gene lost 1 base, with 19 bases spanning the gap. The CDR3 has 18 residues. Germline V gene lookup returns CDR1 LGHNA and CDR2 YSLEER. The CDR3 here is CASSQEGRWGGRSYEQYF. The CDR3 DNA follows: TGCGCCAGCAGCCAAGAAGGCCGGTGGGGGGGCCGTTCCTACGAGCAGTACTTC.

This clone appeared once. The gene calls are TRBV2 and TRBJ2-1; 8 bases match TRBD1. After removal of 9 bases from V and 1 base from J, the junction contained 5 bases not matched to a gene. CDR3 length equals 14 residues. Looked up from germline, CDR1 is SNHLY and CDR2 is FYNNEI. CDR3 residues: CASGQGGSYNEQFF. CDR3 nucleotide sequence: TGTGCCAGTGGACAGGGCGGATCCTACAATGAGCAGTTCTTC.

This chain joins TRBV7-2 and TRBJ1-4, with TRBD1 identical over 8 bases. The CDR3 is made up of 15 amino acids. V lost 0 bases, J lost 4 bases, and 1 base stayed unmatched. The germline gives CDR1 SGHTA, CDR2 FQGNSA. The CDR3 loop is CASSLAGQVNEKLFF. DNA for the CDR3: TGTGCCAGCAGCTTAGCGGGACAGGTTAATGAAAAACTGTTTTTT. Using reference TRBV7-2 and TRBJ1-4 for the parts outside the CDR3, the full variable domain is GAGVSQSPSNKVTEKGKDVELRCDPISGHTALYWYRQSLGQGLEFLIYFQGNSAPDKSGLPSDRFSAERTGGSVSTLTIQRTQQEDSAVYLCASSLAGQVNEKLFFGSGTQLSVL.

The chain joins TRBV9 to TRBJ1-2; 7 nucleotides align to TRBD1. CDR1 and CDR2 (germline): SGDLS, YYNGEE. V shed 3 bases and J 10 bases; nucleotides not matched to a gene: 9. This CDR3 has 13 residues. The DNA of the CDR3 is TGTGCCAGCAGCGAGGAGCTCGGACAGGCCTACACCTTC. This translates into CASSEELGQAYTF.

This clone was observed a single time. The chain employs TRBV5-6 and TRBJ1-1; a possible D gene is TRBD1 (6 bases). Germline CDR1 reads SGHDT; CDR2 reads YYEEEE. This CDR3 region has 16 residues. The V gene lost 0 bases and the J gene lost 4 bases, with 16 bases spanning the gap. The CDR3 is CASSLGGGPEGTEAFF. CDR3 DNA sequence: TGTGCCAGCAGCTTGGGGGGGGGCCCTGAGGGCACTGAAGCTTTCTTT.

The chain joins TRBV7-8 to TRBJ2-7; D might be TRBD2 (6 bases). This CDR3 has 15 residues. The germline V gene has CDR1 SGHVS and CDR2 FQNEAQ. V was cut by 1 base and J by 7 bases, with 17 bases left in between. The CDR3 sequence is CASSLEPGAGSEQYF. In DNA form, the CDR3 reads TGTGCCAGCAGCTTAGAGCCCGGGGCGGGAAGTGAGCAGTACTTC.

The V and J genes are TRBV2 and TRBJ2-7; 9 nucleotides agree with TRBD2. V lost 6 bases to trimming and J lost 3 bases; unmatched junction nucleotides: 9. The CDR3 runs 15 residues. The germline CDR1 and CDR2 sequences are SNHLY and FYNNEI. In nucleotides, the CDR3 is TGTGCCAGCAGAGCATCTAGCGGGGTCATCTACGAGCAGTACTTC. Translating gives CASRASSGVIYEQYF.

The gene calls are TRBV7-2 and TRBJ2-1; D may be TRBD1 (6 bases). With 3 bases removed from V and 4 bases from J, the gap between germline ends came to 13 bases. The germline V gene has CDR1 SGHTA and CDR2 FQGNSA. This CDR3 region has 15 residues. In DNA form, the CDR3 reads TGTGCCAGCAGCTTGGGAAGGACAGTGTACAATGAGCAGTTCTTC. This encodes CASSLGRTVYNEQFF.

The chain carries TRBV7-9 and TRBJ2-7, with unresolved D. Trimming cost V 3 bases and J 1 base, with 4 bases left between them. Looked up from germline, CDR1 is SEHNR and CDR2 is FQNEAQ (reference sequence). The CDR3 contains 12 residues. CDR3 residues: CASSLSSYEQYF. The CDR3 DNA reads as TGTGCCAGCAGCTTGTCTTCCTACGAGCAGTACTTC.